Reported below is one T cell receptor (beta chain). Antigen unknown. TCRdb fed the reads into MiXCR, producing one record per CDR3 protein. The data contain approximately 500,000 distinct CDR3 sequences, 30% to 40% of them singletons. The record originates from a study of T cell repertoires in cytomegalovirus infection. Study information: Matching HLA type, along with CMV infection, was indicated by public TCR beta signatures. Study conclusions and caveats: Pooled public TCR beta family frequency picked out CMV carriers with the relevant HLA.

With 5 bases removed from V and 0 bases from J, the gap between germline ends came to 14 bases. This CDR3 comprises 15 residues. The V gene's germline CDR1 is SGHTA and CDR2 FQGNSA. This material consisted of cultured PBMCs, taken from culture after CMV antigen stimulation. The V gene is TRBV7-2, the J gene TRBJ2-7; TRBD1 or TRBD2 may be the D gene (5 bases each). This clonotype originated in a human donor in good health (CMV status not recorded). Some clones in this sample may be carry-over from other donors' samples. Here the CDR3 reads CASSPSGDLSYEQYF. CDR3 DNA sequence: TGTGCCAGCAGCCCCTCCGGGGACCTCTCCTACGAGCAGTACTTC.